This record covers a single T cell receptor (beta chain). Participants were aged about 18 to 90 years, lived in about 26 US areas, and enrolled virtually. The data were obtained in a study of blood T cell repertoires in COVID-19. Original processing notes: Amplified reference gene primers provided the basis for estimating nucleated cell counts. Clones were read by immunoSEQ multiplex PCR, and TCRdb kept only the in-frame ones, dropping some. For V, J and clone size, that table is used; D and trimming come from the DNA. Of about 170,000 clones listed, approximately 84% were seen once; the top ten hold 6% to 7.5%. V lost 4 bases to trimming and J lost 2 bases, with 13 bases between them. Looked up from germline, CDR1 is SGDLS and CDR2 is YYNGEE. The CDR3 spans 15 residues.

The sample was PBMCs or T cells enriched from blood (not recorded which). This rearrangement joins TRBV9 to TRBJ1-3; D not certain. The sequence derives from a woman in her fifties or sixties who had recovered from COVID-19. CDR3 region: CASSPHSSAGNTIYF. CDR3 nucleotide sequence: TGTGCCAGCAGCCCTCATAGCTCGGCTGGAAACACCATATATTTT. The full variable domain, completed using reference TRBV9 and TRBJ1-3, is DSGVTQTPKHLITATGQRVTLRCSPRSGDLSVYWYQQSLDQGLQFLIQYYNGEERAKGNILERFSAQQFPDLHSELNLSSLELGDSALYFCASSPHSSAGNTIYFGEGSWLTVV.